This TCR beta chain was observed in a study of tumor and adjacent non-tumor tissue in lung cancer. General observations from the study: TCR diversity was significantly greater in tumor than normal lung tissue.

A modified ARM-PCR protocol with three rounds of nested PCR amplified TCRbeta. TCRdb used MiXCR to reprocess the multiplex PCR reads, holding one entry per CDR3 protein. The table records approximately 120,000 distinct CDR3 sequences, roughly 75% of them present only once. RNA was extracted from bulk tissue without any cell sorting. Between August and November 2014, newly diagnosed, chemotherapy-naive lung cancer patients underwent thoracic surgery in China. V gave up 0 bases and J gave up 8 bases, with 9 bases separating them. The CDR3 extends over 13 amino acids. Germline V gene lookup returns CDR1 SGHNT and CDR2 YYREEE (reference sequence). Turning to this clonotype: Its target is not known.

The clonotype comes from a woman aged 55-69 years with non-small cell lung cancer. The rearrangement links TRBV5-4 to TRBJ2-1; no clear D. Sequencing was performed on lung tumor tissue. In DNA, the CDR3 is TGTGCCAGCAGCTTGGCATGGGCCCATGAGCAGTTCTTC. As protein: CASSLAWAHEQFF.